This T cell receptor (beta chain) was recovered during a study of graft-versus-host responses after intestinal transplantation. V dropped 3 bases and J dropped 3 bases, with 17 bases sitting between them. Germline V gene data show CDR1 as GTSNPN and CDR2 as SVGIG (reference sequence). The length of the CDR3 is 16 residues. Profiling relied on immunoSEQ multiplex PCR, and the TCRdb table lists in-frame clones only, not all of them. The sample consists of about 59,000 clones, 90% to 95% of them appearing once. Comments on this clone: The antigen remains unidentified.

The chain couples TRBV30 to TRBJ1-4; D ambiguous. The material was unstimulated CD4+ T cells sorted from spleen or lymph node cells, obtained before transplant. The source is a human donor who was the organ donor for an intestinal transplant. CDR3 region: CAWRSLYGDPNEKLFF. CDR3 in DNA: TGTGCCTGGAGGAGTCTGTATGGGGATCCTAATGAAAAACTGTTTTTT.